This T cell receptor beta chain appears in the sequencing data of a study of cytomegalovirus exposure and HLA in healthy donors. Profiled with immunoSEQ multiplex PCR; TCRdb holds only in-frame clones, not every one. The table includes 150,000 to 180,000 clones, 86% detected once. Germline CDR1 is SGHTA and CDR2 is FQGNSA. The V end lost 3 bases, the J end lost 7 bases, and 16 bases lay between the germline ends. The CDR3 is made up of 14 amino acids. This clonotype originated in a man aged 18 to 29 in good health and CMV-seropositive. The sequencing sample was made of PBMCs. The genes are TRBV7-2 and TRBJ2-7; TRBD1 might be the D (6 bases). The CDR3 reads CASSFRGQSGEQYF. The CDR3 DNA reads as TGTGCCAGCAGCTTCCGCGGACAGTCCGGAGAGCAGTACTTC.